The 5 T cell receptor beta chains below come from one sample, sequenced in a study of cytomegalovirus exposure and HLA in healthy donors. Clones were read by immunoSEQ multiplex PCR, and TCRdb kept only the in-frame ones, dropping some. The data hold 200,000 or so clones, with around 88% observed a single time. Sequencing was carried out using PBMCs. These receptors all stem from a young woman in good health and CMV-seronegative.

The chain joins TRBV2 to TRBJ2-1; 11 bases align to TRBD2. CDR3 length equals 15 residues. The junction had 5 bases not matched to a gene; V was cut back by 6 bases and J by 4 bases. Germline CDR1 SNHLY, CDR2 FYNNEI. The CDR3 coding sequence is TGTGCCAGCAGGGGTCTAGCGGGGGGATACAATGAGCAGTTCTTC. The encoded protein is CASRGLAGGYNEQFF.

This CDR3 is CASSQEWGMGGEQYF. CDR3 DNA sequence: TGCGCCAGCAGCCAAGAGTGGGGAATGGGGGGCGAGCAGTACTTC. The chain combines TRBV4-1 with TRBJ2-7; TRBD2 might be the D (6 bases). The CDR3 runs to 15 residues. Deletions cut 0 bases from V and 6 bases from J, with 15 bases between. The germline V gene encodes CDR1 MGHRA and CDR2 YSYEKL.

The CDR3 spells CASSRNTGELFF. CDR3 nucleotide sequence: TGTGCCAGCAGCCGGAACACCGGGGAGCTGTTTTTT. The chain carries TRBV7-9 and TRBJ2-2; the D is unclear. V dropped 5 bases and J dropped 1 base, with 2 bases sitting between them. The length of the CDR3 is 12 residues. CDR1 and CDR2 from the germline V gene are SEHNR and FQNEAQ (reference sequence).

The V call is TRBV19, the J call TRBJ1-5; D is undetermined. The V and J ends lost 2 bases and 6 bases respectively, with 11 bases between them. CDR1 and CDR2 (germline): LNHDA, SQIVND (reference sequence). CDR3 length: 14 amino acids. The CDR3 DNA is TGTGCCAGTAGTATAACTCCAGGAATTCAGCCCCAGCATTTT. Its translation is CASSITPGIQPQHF.

The V call is TRBV28, the J call TRBJ2-7, with 10 bases aligning to TRBD1. Germline V gives CDR1 MDHEN, CDR2 SYDVKM. V lost 5 bases and J lost 0; bases outside the gene matches: 1. The CDR3 runs 14 residues. CDR3: CASSDRGRSYEQYF. In DNA, the CDR3 is TGTGCCAGCAGTGACAGGGGGCGCTCCTACGAGCAGTACTTC.